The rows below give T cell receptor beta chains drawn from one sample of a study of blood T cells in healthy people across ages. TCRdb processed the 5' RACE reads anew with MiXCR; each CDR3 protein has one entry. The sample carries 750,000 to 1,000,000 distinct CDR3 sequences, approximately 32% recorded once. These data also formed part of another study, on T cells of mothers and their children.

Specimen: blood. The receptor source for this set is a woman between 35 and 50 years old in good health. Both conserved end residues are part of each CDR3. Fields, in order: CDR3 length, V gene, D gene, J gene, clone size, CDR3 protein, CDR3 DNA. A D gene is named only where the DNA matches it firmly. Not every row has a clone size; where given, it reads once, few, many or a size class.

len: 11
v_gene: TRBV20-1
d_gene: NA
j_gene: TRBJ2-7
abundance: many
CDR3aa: CSARQDYEQYF
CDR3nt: TGCAGTGCTAGACAGGACTACGAGCAGTACTTC

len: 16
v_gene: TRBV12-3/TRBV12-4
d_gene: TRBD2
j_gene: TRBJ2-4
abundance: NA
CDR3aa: CASSPTGGGSANIQYF
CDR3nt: TGTGCCAGCAGCCCGACCGGAGGCGGGAGTGCGAACATTCAGTACTTC

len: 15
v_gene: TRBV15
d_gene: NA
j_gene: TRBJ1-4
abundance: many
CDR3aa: CATSRDQARNEKLFF
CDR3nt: TGTGCCACCAGCAGAGATCAGGCCCGTAATGAAAAACTGTTTTTT

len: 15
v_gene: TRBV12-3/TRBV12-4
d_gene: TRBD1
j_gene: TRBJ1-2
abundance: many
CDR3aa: CASGLQGGANYGYTF
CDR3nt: TGTGCCAGCGGCCTTCAGGGGGGCGCGAACTATGGCTACACCTTC

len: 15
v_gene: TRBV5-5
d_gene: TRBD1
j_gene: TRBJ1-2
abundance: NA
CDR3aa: CANSLSTTGGGGYTF
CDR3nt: TGTGCCAACAGCCTATCAACGACAGGGGGCGGTGGCTACACCTTC

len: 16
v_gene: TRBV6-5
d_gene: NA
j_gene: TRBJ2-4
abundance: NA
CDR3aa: CASSYSSGLGKNIQYF
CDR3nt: TGTGCCAGCAGTTACTCGAGTGGATTGGGCAAAAACATTCAGTACTTC

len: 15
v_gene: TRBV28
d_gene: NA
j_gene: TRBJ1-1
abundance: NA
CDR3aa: CASSLPGVGGAEAFF
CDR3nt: TGTGCCAGCAGTCTTCCAGGGGTCGGAGGGGCTGAAGCTTTCTTT

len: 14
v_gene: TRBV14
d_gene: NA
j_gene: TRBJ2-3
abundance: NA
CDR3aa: CASNQGAGAWTQYF
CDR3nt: TGTGCCAGCAACCAAGGGGCGGGGGCGTGGACGCAGTATTTT

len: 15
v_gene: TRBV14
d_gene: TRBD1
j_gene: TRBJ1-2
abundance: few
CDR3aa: CASSPSTTGAYGYTF
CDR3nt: TGTGCCAGCAGCCCATCGACGACAGGGGCCTATGGCTACACCTTC

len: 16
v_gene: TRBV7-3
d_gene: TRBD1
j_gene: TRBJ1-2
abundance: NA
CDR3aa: CASSEGQPASLYGYTF
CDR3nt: TGTGCCAGCAGCGAGGGACAGCCTGCCTCCCTCTATGGCTACACCTTC

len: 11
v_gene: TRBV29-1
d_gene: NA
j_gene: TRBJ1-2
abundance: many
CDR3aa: CSVWAGHGYTF
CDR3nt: TGCAGCGTCTGGGCTGGTCATGGCTACACCTTC

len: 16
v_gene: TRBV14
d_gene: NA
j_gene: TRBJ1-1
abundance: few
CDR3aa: CASSQERGAGNTEAFF
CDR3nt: TGTGCCAGCAGCCAAGAAAGAGGGGCCGGGAACACTGAAGCTTTCTTT

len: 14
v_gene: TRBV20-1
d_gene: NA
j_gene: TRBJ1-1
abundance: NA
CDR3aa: CSAVLGFMNTEAFF
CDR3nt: TGCAGTGCAGTCCTGGGGTTCATGAACACTGAAGCTTTCTTT

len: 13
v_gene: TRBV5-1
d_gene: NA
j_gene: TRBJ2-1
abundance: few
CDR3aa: CASRLVRYNEQFF
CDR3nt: TGCGCCAGCCGCCTAGTCCGCTACAATGAGCAGTTCTTC

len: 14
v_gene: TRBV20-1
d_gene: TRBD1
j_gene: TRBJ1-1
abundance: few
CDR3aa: CSARMGQPNTEAFF
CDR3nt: TGCAGTGCTAGAATGGGACAGCCGAACACTGAAGCTTTCTTT

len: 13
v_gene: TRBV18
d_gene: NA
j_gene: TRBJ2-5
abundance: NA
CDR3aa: CASSPMVQETQYF
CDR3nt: TGTGCCAGCTCACCGATGGTCCAAGAGACCCAGTACTTC

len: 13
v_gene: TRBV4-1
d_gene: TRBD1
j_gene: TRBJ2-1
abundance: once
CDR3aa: CASSQDRGVEQFF
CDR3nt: TGCGCCAGCAGCCAGGACAGGGGGGTTGAGCAGTTCTTC

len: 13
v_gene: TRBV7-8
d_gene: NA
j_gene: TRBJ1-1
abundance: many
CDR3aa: CASSLEMNTEAFF
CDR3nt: TGTGCCAGCAGCTTAGAAATGAACACTGAAGCTTTCTTT

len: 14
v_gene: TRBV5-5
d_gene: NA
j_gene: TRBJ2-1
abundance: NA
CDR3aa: CASSLEGAPSEQFF
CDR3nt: TGTGCCAGCAGCCTTGAAGGGGCACCAAGTGAGCAGTTCTTC

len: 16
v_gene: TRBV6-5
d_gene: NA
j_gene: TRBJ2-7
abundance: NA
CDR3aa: CASSPDSQGVYNEQYF
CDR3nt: TGTGCCAGCAGCCCGGACAGTCAAGGGGTCTACAATGAGCAGTACTTC

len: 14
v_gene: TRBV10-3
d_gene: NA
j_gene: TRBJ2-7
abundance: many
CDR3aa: CAIGTQGPSYEQYF
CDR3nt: TGTGCCATCGGTACTCAGGGGCCCTCCTACGAGCAGTACTTC

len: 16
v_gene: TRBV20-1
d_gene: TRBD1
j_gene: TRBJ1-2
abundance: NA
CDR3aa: CSAREGGTGGLLGYTF
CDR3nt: TGCAGTGCTAGAGAAGGCGGGACAGGGGGGTTGTTGGGCTACACCTTC

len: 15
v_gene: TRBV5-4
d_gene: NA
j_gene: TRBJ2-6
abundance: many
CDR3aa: CASSPRGSGANVLTF
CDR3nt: TGTGCCAGCAGCCCCAGGGGTTCTGGGGCCAACGTCCTGACTTTC

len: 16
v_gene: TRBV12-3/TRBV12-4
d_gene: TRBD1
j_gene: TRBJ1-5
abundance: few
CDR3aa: CASAGQGAYSNQPQHF
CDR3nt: TGTGCCAGCGCTGGACAGGGGGCGTATAGCAATCAGCCCCAGCATTTT

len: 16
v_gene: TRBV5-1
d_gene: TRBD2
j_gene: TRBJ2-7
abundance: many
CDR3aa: CASSLGGSGGSYEQYF
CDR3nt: TGTGCCAGCAGCTTAGGGGGTAGCGGGGGCTCCTACGAGCAGTACTTC

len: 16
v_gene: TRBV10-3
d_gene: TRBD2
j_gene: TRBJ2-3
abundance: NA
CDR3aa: CAISESTSGGVDTQYF
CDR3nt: TGTGCCATCAGTGAGTCGACTAGCGGGGGGGTAGATACGCAGTATTTT

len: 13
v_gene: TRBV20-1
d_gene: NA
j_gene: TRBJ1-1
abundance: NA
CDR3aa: CSAGGERHTEAFF
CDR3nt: TGCAGTGCGGGAGGGGAACGGCACACTGAAGCTTTCTTT

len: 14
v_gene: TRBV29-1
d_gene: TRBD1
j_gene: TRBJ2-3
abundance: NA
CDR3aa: CSSDRVSGTDTQYF
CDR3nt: TGCAGCTCCGACAGGGTGAGTGGGACAGATACGCAGTATTTT

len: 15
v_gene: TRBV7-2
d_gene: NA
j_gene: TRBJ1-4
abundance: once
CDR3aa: CASSFELGLGEKLFF
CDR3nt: TGTGCCAGCAGCTTTGAGTTGGGGTTGGGGGAAAAACTGTTTTTT

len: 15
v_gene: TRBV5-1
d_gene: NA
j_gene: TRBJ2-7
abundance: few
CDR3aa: CASSLDGRGSYEQYF
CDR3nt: TGCGCCAGCAGCTTGGATGGCAGAGGGTCCTACGAGCAGTACTTC

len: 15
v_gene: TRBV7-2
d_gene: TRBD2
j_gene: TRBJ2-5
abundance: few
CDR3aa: CASSLVAGTREAQYF
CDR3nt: TGTGCCAGCAGCTTAGTAGCCGGGACTAGGGAGGCCCAGTACTTC

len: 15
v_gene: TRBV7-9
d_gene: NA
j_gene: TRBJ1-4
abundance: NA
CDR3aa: CASSFDTTTNEKLFF
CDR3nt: TGTGCCAGCAGCTTCGACACCACAACTAATGAAAAACTGTTTTTT

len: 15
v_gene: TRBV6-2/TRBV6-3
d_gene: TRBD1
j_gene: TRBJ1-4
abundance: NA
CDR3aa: CASSYAGTANEKRFF
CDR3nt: TGTGCCAGCAGTTACGCCGGGACAGCTAATGAAAAACGGTTTTTT

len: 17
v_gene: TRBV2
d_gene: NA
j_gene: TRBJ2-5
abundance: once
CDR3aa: CASSAGPTGALEETQYF
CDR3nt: TGTGCCAGCAGTGCGGGACCGACAGGTGCCTTAGAAGAGACCCAGTACTTC

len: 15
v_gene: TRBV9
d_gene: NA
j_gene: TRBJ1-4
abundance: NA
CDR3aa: CASSSRGGGNEKLFF
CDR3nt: TGTGCCAGCAGCTCCCGAGGTGGCGGAAATGAAAAACTGTTTTTT

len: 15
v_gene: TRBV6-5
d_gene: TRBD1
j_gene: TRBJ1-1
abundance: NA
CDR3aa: CASSYGDRLNTEAFF
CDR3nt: TGTGCCAGCAGTTACGGGGACAGGTTGAACACTGAAGCTTTCTTT

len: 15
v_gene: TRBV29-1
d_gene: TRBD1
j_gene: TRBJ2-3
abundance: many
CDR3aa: CSVAPTGINTDTQYF
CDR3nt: TGCAGCGTTGCCCCGACAGGGATTAACACAGATACGCAGTATTTT

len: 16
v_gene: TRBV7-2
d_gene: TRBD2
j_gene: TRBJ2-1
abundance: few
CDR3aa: CASSFQAGGPRNEQFF
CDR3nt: TGTGCCAGCAGCTTTCAAGCGGGGGGGCCTCGAAATGAGCAGTTCTTC

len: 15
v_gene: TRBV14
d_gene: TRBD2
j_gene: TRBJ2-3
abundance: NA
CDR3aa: CASSDRAGTTDTQYF
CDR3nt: TGTGCCAGCAGCGATCGAGCGGGGACCACAGATACGCAGTATTTT

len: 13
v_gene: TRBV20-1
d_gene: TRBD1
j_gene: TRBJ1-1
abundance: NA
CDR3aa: CSVLQGMNTEAFF
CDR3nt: TGCAGTGTTCTACAGGGGATGAACACTGAAGCTTTCTTT

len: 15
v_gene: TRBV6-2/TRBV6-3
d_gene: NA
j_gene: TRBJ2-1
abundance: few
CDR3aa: CASSFHFPPSNEQFF
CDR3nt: TGTGCCAGCAGTTTCCACTTCCCTCCTAGTAATGAGCAGTTCTTC

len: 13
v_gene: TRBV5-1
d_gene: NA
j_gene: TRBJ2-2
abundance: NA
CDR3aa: CASSLWGAGELFF
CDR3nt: TGCGCCAGCAGCTTATGGGGGGCCGGGGAGCTGTTTTTT

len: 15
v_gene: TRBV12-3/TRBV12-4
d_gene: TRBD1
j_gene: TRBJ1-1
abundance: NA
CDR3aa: CASSSGTGDFAEAFF
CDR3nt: TGTGCCAGTAGTTCAGGGACAGGGGATTTCGCTGAAGCTTTCTTT

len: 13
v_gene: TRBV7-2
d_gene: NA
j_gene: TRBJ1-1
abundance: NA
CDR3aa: CASSFRDNREAFF
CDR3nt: TGTGCCAGCAGCTTCCGGGACAATAGAGAAGCTTTCTTT

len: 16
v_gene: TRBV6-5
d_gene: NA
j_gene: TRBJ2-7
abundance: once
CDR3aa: CASSYSRSRVSYEQYF
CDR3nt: TGTGCCAGCAGTTACTCGAGGTCCAGGGTTAGCTACGAGCAGTACTTC

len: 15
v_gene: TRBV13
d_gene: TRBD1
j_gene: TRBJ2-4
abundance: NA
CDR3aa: CASSLYGTDKNIQYF
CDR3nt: TGTGCCAGCAGCTTATACGGGACAGATAAAAACATTCAGTACTTC

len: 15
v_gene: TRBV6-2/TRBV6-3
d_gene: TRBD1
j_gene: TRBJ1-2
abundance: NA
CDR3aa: CASSYYRQGLDGCTF
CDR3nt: TGTGCCAGCAGTTACTATCGACAGGGTTTGGATGGCTGCACCTTC

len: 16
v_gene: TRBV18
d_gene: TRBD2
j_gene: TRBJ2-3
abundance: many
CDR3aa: CASSYTGTSGTDTQYF
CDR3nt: TGTGCCAGCTCGTACACCGGGACTAGCGGCACAGATACGCAGTATTTT